The entry that follows covers one TCR beta chain sequence. Authors' processing steps: Amplification of reference gene primers was used by the study to estimate nucleated cell counts. Some clones are missing from TCRdb's copy, which holds only in-frame ones; the method was immunoSEQ multiplex PCR. The V and J calls and clone size were taken over from that table, and D and trimming were inferred from the DNA. The sample includes some 170,000 clones, roughly 84% of them seen just once. The data stem from a study of blood T cell repertoires in COVID-19. Study details: COVID-19 samples, acute and convalescent, were from the United States, Italy and Spain. Sources were T cells, B-cell-depleted T cells, or PBMCs; the material itself was cDNA or gDNA.

The V end was cut by 3 bases, the J end by 1 base, with 6 bases between. The CDR3 is 13 residues long. The J gene is TRBJ1-1, the V gene TRBV12-3 or TRBV12-4; tentative D call: TRBD1 (5 bases). The sequenced sample was peripheral blood. This clonotype was sampled from a woman aged 40 to 50 with COVID-19, enrolled during active disease. This CDR3 reads CASSFGGNTEAFF. The CDR3 bases are TGTGCCAGCAGTTTCGGGGGGAACACTGAAGCTTTCTTT.